This TCR beta chain was profiled in a study of T-cell memory formation after mild COVID-19. Using its own MiXCR run on the 5' RACE reads, TCRdb lists one record per CDR3 protein. The table includes about 390,000 distinct CDR3 sequences, under 25% detected once. This CDR3 comprises 16 residues. Germline-derived CDR1 and CDR2 are LNHNV and YYDKDF (reference sequence). The V gene lost 0 bases and the J gene lost 1 base, with 12 bases spanning the gap. Input material: PBMCs or a T cell subset sorted from them (not recorded which). The chain is built from TRBV15 and TRBJ1-1; D may be TRBD1 (5 bases). The sequence derives from an adult woman who had mild COVID-19 (a few samples of this study predate the infection). Cell type and time point are not known. DNA for the CDR3: TGTGCCACCAGCAGAGACTCGGGACGGTGGAACACTGAAGCTTTCTTT. Amino acid sequence: CATSRDSGRWNTEAFF. Looking up the rest from reference TRBV15 and TRBJ1-1 gives the full variable domain: DAMVIQNPRYQVTQFGKPVTLSCSQTLNHNVMYWYQQKSSQAPKLLFHYYDKDFNNEADTPDNFQSRRPNTSFCFLDIRSPGLGDTAMYLCATSRDSGRWNTEAFFGQGTRLTVV.